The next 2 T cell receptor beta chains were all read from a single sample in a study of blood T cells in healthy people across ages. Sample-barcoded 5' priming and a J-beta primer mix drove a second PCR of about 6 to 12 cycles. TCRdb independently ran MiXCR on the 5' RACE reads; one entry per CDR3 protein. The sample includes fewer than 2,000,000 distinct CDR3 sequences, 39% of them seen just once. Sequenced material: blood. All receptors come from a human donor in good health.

The CDR3 DNA reads TGTGCCTGGAGTGTAAACGGGGGGACCCAGTACTTC. The encoded protein is CAWSVNGGTQYF. The gene calls are TRBV30 and TRBJ2-4; the D gene is possibly TRBD2 (6 bases). Near its end, the DNA agrees better with TRBJ2-5, so the J call may be wrong. There are 12 residues in the CDR3. Per the germline V gene, CDR1 is GTSNPN and CDR2 is SVGIG (reference sequence).

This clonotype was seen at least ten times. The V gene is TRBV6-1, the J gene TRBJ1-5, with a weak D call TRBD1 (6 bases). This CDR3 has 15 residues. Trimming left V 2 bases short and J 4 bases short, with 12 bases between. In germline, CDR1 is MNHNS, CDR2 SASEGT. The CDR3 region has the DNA TGTGCCAGCAGTGAAAATGTGGGGGCGAATCAGCCCCAGCATTTT. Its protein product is CASSENVGANQPQHF.